One and the same sample provided the 21 T cell receptor beta chains below, sequenced in a study of T-cell reconstitution after alpha-beta-depleted transplantation in children. Researchers prepared the TCRbeta library using unique molecular identifiers, the study reports. TCRdb itself ran the PCR reads through MiXCR, one entry per CDR3 protein. Here the sample spans 500,000 to 600,000 distinct CDR3 sequences, around 19% being singletons. Specimen: PBMCs from the stem cell graft donor, collected from the stem cell graft. The receptor source for this set is a human donor who donated a stem cell graft to a child with acute lymphoblastic leukemia.

This clonotype was picked up many times. The J gene is TRBJ2-7, the V gene TRBV5-1; D unclear. The V end was cut by 6 bases, the J end by 2 bases, with 6 bases between. Germline V gene lookup returns CDR1 SGHRS and CDR2 YFSETQ. This CDR3 has 11 residues. CDR3 nucleotide sequence: TGCGCCAGCACCCCACCCTACGAGCAGTACTTC. Translated: CASTPPYEQYF.

The CDR3 DNA sequence: TGCAGCGTGGGGTTAGCGGAACACTCCTACGAGCAGTACTTC. It translates to CSVGLAEHSYEQYF. J is TRBJ2-7 and V is TRBV29-1; possible D gene TRBD2, 6 bases. The V gene lost 6 bases and the J gene lost 0 bases, with 15 bases spanning the gap. This CDR3 has 14 residues. In germline, CDR1 is SQVTM, CDR2 ANQGSEA.

This clonotype showed up just a few times. The genes are TRBV5-1 and TRBJ2-7, with TRBD2 matching over 11 bases. V lost 2 bases and J lost 7; bases outside the gene matches: 5. Germline-derived CDR1 and CDR2 are SGHRS and YFSETQ. There are 14 residues in the CDR3. CDR3 nucleotide sequence: TGCGCCAGCAGCTTACTAGCGGGAGTTGAAGAGCAGTACTTC. The encoded protein is CASSLLAGVEEQYF.

This chain uses TRBV15 with TRBJ2-1; D is unclear. Looked up from germline, CDR1 is LNHNV and CDR2 is YYDKDF (reference sequence). Trimming stripped 8 bases from V and 5 bases from J, with 13 bases between. CDR3 length: 13 amino acids. CDR3 coding DNA: TGTGCCACCTCCCTCGGAGTAAACAATGAGCAGTTCTTC. Translated: CATSLGVNNEQFF.

This clonotype was counted a few times. The rearrangement uses TRBV27 and TRBJ2-5; 8 nucleotides align to TRBD2. The CDR3 is 17 residues long. Germline lookup yields CDR1 MNHEY and CDR2 SMNVEV (reference sequence). Trimming cost V 6 bases and J 1 base; bases outside gene matches: 13. DNA for the CDR3: TGTGCCAGCAGCCTCCGGGGTAGCGGGACCTCCCAAGAGACCCAGTACTTC. Encoded protein: CASSLRGSGTSQETQYF.

This clonotype has only a few counts. The chain couples TRBV12-3 or TRBV12-4 to TRBJ2-4; D is ambiguous. The CDR3 has 13 residues. With 8 bases removed from V and 6 bases from J, the gap between germline ends came to 14 bases. In DNA, the CDR3 is TGTGCCAGCCTCTTTGGGAACTCAAACATTCAGTACTTC. Amino acids: CASLFGNSNIQYF.

J is TRBJ2-7 and V is TRBV6-1, with 7 bases matching TRBD1. The CDR3 runs 14 residues. Unmatched junction bases numbered 8, after V lost 6 bases and J lost 3 bases. From germline, CDR1 is MNHNS and CDR2 SASEGT. CDR3 protein: CASRPRDSIYEQYF. DNA of the CDR3: TGTGCCAGCAGGCCCCGGGACAGCATCTACGAGCAGTACTTC.

The chain recombines TRBV9 with TRBJ2-1, with 10 bases aligning to TRBD2. The trim removed 3 bases at V and 7 bases at J, leaving 10 bases unmatched. This CDR3 comprises 16 residues. The germline CDR1 and CDR2 sequences are SGDLS and YYNGEE. The CDR3 loop reads CASSDLLAGEKNEQFF. The CDR3 bases are TGTGCCAGCAGCGACCTTCTAGCGGGAGAAAAAAATGAGCAGTTCTTC.

The rearrangement joins TRBV12-3 or TRBV12-4 to TRBJ2-1; the D gene is possibly TRBD1 (6 bases). Deletions cut 5 bases from V and 0 bases from J, with 17 bases between. The CDR3 totals 17 residues. The CDR3 DNA reads as TGTGCCAGCAGTGGCTGGGACAAGGGGAGCTCCTACAATGAGCAGTTCTTC. Its translation is CASSGWDKGSSYNEQFF.

This clonotype was detected a few times. The chain carries TRBV12-3 or TRBV12-4 and TRBJ2-3; 8 bases map to TRBD2. CDR3 length equals 16 residues. V lost 3 bases, J lost 2 bases, and 7 bases stayed unmatched. CDR3 sequence reads: CASSLLLAVDTDTQYF. The CDR3 DNA reads TGTGCCAGCAGTTTGTTACTAGCGGTCGACACAGATACGCAGTATTTT.

This clonotype was detected ten times or more. The chain employs TRBV5-1 and TRBJ1-2; D unclear. The CDR3 is 12 residues long. The germline gives CDR1 SGHRS, CDR2 YFSETQ. V was shortened by 4 bases and J by 1 base, with 5 bases between the two germline ends. CDR3 sequence (DNA): TGCGCCAGCAGCCCGGGTAACTATGGCTACACCTTC. It is translated as CASSPGNYGYTF.

In DNA form, the CDR3 reads TGCAGTGCCGAACAGGGACCCCAAGAGACCCAGTACTTC. Translated, it gives CSAEQGPQETQYF. The chain links TRBV20-1 to TRBJ2-5, with D possibly being TRBD1 (6 bases). This CDR3 comprises 13 residues. Deletions cut 6 bases from V and 1 base from J, with 12 bases between. Looked up from germline, CDR1 is DFQATT and CDR2 is SNEGSKA (reference sequence).

This clonotype was recorded a few times. This chain joins TRBV13 and TRBJ2-2; perhaps TRBD2 as D (6 bases). Trimming took off 5 bases at V and 0 bases at J, with 19 bases between the two ends. Germline V lookup: CDR1 PRHDT, CDR2 FYEKMQ (reference sequence). This CDR3 is built from 18 residues. CDR3 sequence (DNA): TGTGCCAGCAGCCGCACTCTTCCTAGCGCACCGAACACCGGGGAGCTGTTTTTT. Its protein product is CASSRTLPSAPNTGELFF.

The chain is built from TRBV5-1 and TRBJ2-7; D unresolved. The CDR3 totals 16 residues. V was pared by 0 bases and J by 0 bases, with 13 bases between. The germline gives CDR1 SGHRS, CDR2 YFSETQ. The CDR3 DNA follows: TGCGCCAGCAGCTTGGCCCCGGGTTCTGTCTCCTACGAGCAGTACTTC. This translates into CASSLAPGSVSYEQYF.

This clonotype was seen more than once but under ten times. V gene TRBV7-9 combines with J gene TRBJ2-7, with D possibly being TRBD2 (6 bases). The CDR3 is 14 residues long. Trimming shortened V by 5 bases and J by 1 base, and 12 bases separated the two germline ends. In germline, CDR1 is SEHNR, CDR2 FQNEAQ (reference sequence). The CDR3 region has the DNA TGTGCCAGCAGCCCGGACTACCAGTCCTACGAGCAGTACTTC. Translation: CASSPDYQSYEQYF. The whole variable domain, remainder taken from reference TRBV7-9 and TRBJ2-7, is DTGVSQNPRHKITKRGQNVTFRCDPISEHNRLYWYRQTLGQGPEFLTYFQNEAQLEKSRLLSDRFSAERPKGSFSTLEIQRTEQGDSAMYLCASSPDYQSYEQYFGPGTRLTVT.

This clonotype was observed a handful of times. The chain uses TRBV5-1 and TRBJ2-5, with 11 positions matching TRBD2. Trimming took 3 bases from V and 2 from J; bases not matched to a gene: 6. Germline assignment: CDR1 SGHRS and CDR2 YFSETQ. The CDR3 spans 16 residues. The CDR3, as DNA: TGCGCCAGCAGCTGGGCCCTAGCGGGAGGTCAAGAGACCCAGTACTTC. It specifies CASSWALAGGQETQYF. Complete variable domain (other parts from reference TRBV5-1 and TRBJ2-5): KAGVTQTPRYLIKTRGQQVTLSCSPISGHRSVSWYQQTPGQGLQFLFEYFSETQRNKGNFPGRFSGRQFSNSRSEMNVSTLELGDSALYLCASSWALAGGQETQYFGPGTRLLVL.

The chain combines TRBV9 with TRBJ2-7; possibly TRBD1 for D (5 bases). CDR3 length equals 15 residues. V lost 0 bases and J lost 5, with 15 bases in between. Germline V gives CDR1 SGDLS, CDR2 YYNGEE. The CDR3 is CASSVDPQQDNEQYF. The CDR3 DNA reads as TGTGCCAGCAGCGTAGACCCCCAACAGGACAACGAGCAGTACTTC.

The chain links TRBV5-1 to TRBJ2-6; D might be TRBD2 (5 bases). V shed 0 bases and J shed 3 bases, with 10 bases lying between them. This CDR3 has 16 amino acids. Germline V CDR1 and CDR2: SGHRS, YFSETQ. The CDR3 here is CASSLGIGGGANVLTF. As DNA, the CDR3 is TGCGCCAGCAGCTTGGGGATTGGAGGTGGGGCCAACGTCCTGACTTTC.

This sequence joins TRBV9 and TRBJ1-4; D call uncertain. Germline-derived CDR1 and CDR2 are SGDLS and YYNGEE. Trimming left V 0 bases short and J 0 bases short, with 9 bases between. The CDR3 sequence is 16 residues long. CDR3 region: CASSVGLGATNEKLFF. The CDR3 nucleotides read TGTGCCAGCAGCGTAGGGCTCGGGGCAACTAATGAAAAACTGTTTTTT.

This chain uses TRBV13 with TRBJ1-4; 7 bases are a match to TRBD1. This CDR3 has 16 residues. CDR1 and CDR2 (germline): PRHDT, FYEKMQ (reference sequence). The trim removed 5 bases at V and 3 bases at J, leaving 9 bases unmatched. CDR3 region: CASSDRQGTANEKLFF. DNA of the CDR3: TGTGCCAGCAGCGACCGACAGGGTACAGCTAATGAAAAACTGTTTTTT.

This clonotype was observed a few times. The rearrangement uses TRBV10-3 and TRBJ2-5; D may be TRBD1 or TRBD2 (5 bases each). Trimming left V 2 bases short and J 0 bases short, with 13 bases between. Germline V gives CDR1 ENHRY, CDR2 SYGVKD. The CDR3 runs to 16 residues. CDR3 in DNA: TGTGCCATCAGTGAGGACAGAGCGGCGTACCAAGAGACCCAGTACTTC. It specifies CAISEDRAAYQETQYF.